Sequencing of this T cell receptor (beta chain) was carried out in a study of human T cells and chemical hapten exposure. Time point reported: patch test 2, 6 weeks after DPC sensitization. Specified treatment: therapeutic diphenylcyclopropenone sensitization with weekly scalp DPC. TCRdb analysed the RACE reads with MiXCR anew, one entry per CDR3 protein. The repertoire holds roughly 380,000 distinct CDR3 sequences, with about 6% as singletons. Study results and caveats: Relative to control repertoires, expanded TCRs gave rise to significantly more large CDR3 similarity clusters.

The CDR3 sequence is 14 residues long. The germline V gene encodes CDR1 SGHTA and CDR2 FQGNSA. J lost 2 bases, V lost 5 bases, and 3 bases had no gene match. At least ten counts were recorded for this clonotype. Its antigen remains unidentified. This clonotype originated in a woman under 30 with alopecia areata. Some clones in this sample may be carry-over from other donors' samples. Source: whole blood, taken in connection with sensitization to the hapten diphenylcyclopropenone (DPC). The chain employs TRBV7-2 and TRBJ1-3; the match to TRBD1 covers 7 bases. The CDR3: CASSPRGAGNTIYF. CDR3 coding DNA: TGTGCCAGCAGCCCCAGGGGGGCTGGAAACACCATATATTTT.